Following are 22 T cell receptor delta chains from one sample sequenced in a study of human gamma delta and Vdelta1 T cells. No antigen has been identified for these receptors. TCRdb reran clone calling via CATT on the PCR reads. The sample yields around 13,000 delta-chain clones, about half seen once. Sequencing used Vdelta1 gamma-delta T cells from blood grown in culture (DOT cells). The receptor set was obtained from a human donor in good health.

The V gene is TRDV1, the J gene TRDJ1; D gene uncertain. Trimming pared 0 bases from V and 3 bases from J, leaving 5 bases between. Germline CDR1 TSWWSYY, CDR2 QGS. The CDR3 totals 13 residues. CDR3 region: CALGELAADKLIF. CDR3 sequence (DNA): TGTGCTCTTGGGGAACTAGCGGCCGATAAACTCATCTTT.

J is TRDJ1 and V is TRDV1; the D is unclear. This CDR3 is 18 amino acids long. V lost 0 bases to trimming and J lost 0 bases, with 17 bases between them. The germline CDR1 and CDR2 sequences are TSWWSYY and QGS. CDR3 region: CALGELSAVPLYTDKLIF. CDR3 coding DNA: TGTGCTCTTGGGGAACTATCGGCCGTACCCTTATACACCGATAAACTCATCTTT.

The V gene is TRDV1, the J gene TRDJ1, with 7 bases matching TRDD3. V shed 2 bases, J shed 3 bases, and the junction held 21 bases outside the gene matches. The CDR3 has 20 residues. From germline, CDR1 is TSWWSYY and CDR2 QGS. Written as DNA, the CDR3 is TGTGCTCTTGGGGAAGTCCTCTACCCCTCCGGGGGATTCGTCGCCGATAAACTCATCTTT. Translated: CALGEVLYPSGGFVADKLIF.

The chain links TRDV1 to TRDJ1, with 9 bases that match TRDD3. The CDR3 loop spans 24 amino acids. Germline-derived CDR1 and CDR2 are TSWWSYY and QGS. The junction had 30 bases not matched to a gene; V was cut back by 4 bases and J by 0 bases. CDR3 amino acids: CALGGKCLLWGIQTRLRYTDKLIF. The CDR3 coding sequence is TGTGCTCTTGGGGGAAAGTGCCTTCTCTGGGGGATCCAGACCCGCCTTCGGTACACCGATAAACTCATCTTT.

The J gene is TRDJ1, the V gene TRDV1, with D possibly TRDD2 on 5 matching bases. The germline V and J ends were trimmed by 0 bases and 0 bases, with 17 bases remaining between them. From germline, CDR1 is TSWWSYY and CDR2 QGS. CDR3 length: 18 residues. CDR3 in DNA: TGTGCTCTTGGGGAACTAAGGCTTCCCGTAATGTACACCGATAAACTCATCTTT. Protein product: CALGELRLPVMYTDKLIF.

This chain uses TRDV1 with TRDJ1, with 12 bases identical to TRDD3. The CDR3 loop spans 25 amino acids. Germline CDR1 is TSWWSYY and CDR2 is QGS. Unmatched junction bases numbered 26, after V lost 0 bases and J lost 0 bases. This chain's CDR3 is CALGELAPPPVGAGGYERYTDKLIF. CDR3 DNA sequence: TGTGCTCTTGGGGAACTAGCCCCTCCGCCGGTGGGGGCTGGGGGATACGAGAGGTACACCGATAAACTCATCTTT.

V and J are TRDV1 and TRDJ1; 10 bases align to TRDD3. The CDR3 totals 22 residues. The germline V gene encodes CDR1 TSWWSYY and CDR2 QGS. V shed 0 bases and J 3 bases; nucleotides not matched to a gene: 22. The CDR3 DNA follows: TGTGCTCTTGGGGAACTTAAGGGTCCTCTTCCTTTACTGGGGGATTACGCCGATAAACTCATCTTT. Encoded protein: CALGELKGPLPLLGDYADKLIF.

This clone was found a few times. This rearrangement joins TRDV1 to TRDJ2; the match to TRDD3 covers 9 bases. The CDR3 totals 21 residues. Germline trimming cut 2 bases from V and 4 bases from J; bases unmatched to any gene: 20. Looked up from germline, CDR1 is TSWWSYY and CDR2 is QGS. The CDR3: CALGEARPTSLGDRGTAQLFF. CDR3 nucleotides: TGTGCTCTTGGGGAAGCAAGGCCCACGAGTCTGGGGGATCGGGGGACAGCACAACTCTTCTTT.

J is TRDJ1 and V is TRDV1; 9 nucleotides align to TRDD2. The length of the CDR3 is 24 residues. The J segment lost 0 bases and the V segment lost 3 bases, leaving 29 bases of the junction unmatched. Germline V CDR1 and CDR2: TSWWSYY, QGS. In DNA, the CDR3 is TGTGCTCTTGGGGACCTTCCCTTCCTACGGGGACCGTCAGCCGTTACCGCGCACACCGATAAACTCATCTTT. It encodes CALGDLPFLRGPSAVTAHTDKLIF.

The chain carries TRDV1 and TRDJ1; tentatively, D is TRDD2 (6 bases). CDR1 is TSWWSYY, CDR2 QGS, per germline. V dropped 2 bases and J dropped 0 bases, with 10 bases sitting between them. This CDR3 has 15 amino acids. The DNA of the CDR3 is TGTGCTCTTGGGGAAGGCTCTTCCTACACCGATAAACTCATCTTT. Encoded protein: CALGEGSSYTDKLIF.

The chain carries TRDV1 and TRDJ1; 12 bases map to TRDD3. Germline V CDR1 and CDR2: TSWWSYY, QGS. This CDR3 spans 19 amino acids. The junction had 15 bases not matched to a gene; V was cut back by 4 bases and J by 3 bases. CDR3 sequence: CALGVPLLGDTFGADKLIF. The CDR3 DNA is TGTGCTCTTGGGGTGCCACTCCTGGGGGATACGTTTGGGGCCGATAAACTCATCTTT.

The chain employs TRDV1 and TRDJ1; 9 bases are shared with TRDD2. The CDR3 consists of 20 residues. The junction had 17 bases not matched to a gene; V was cut back by 3 bases and J by 0 bases. Germline CDR1 and CDR2: TSWWSYY and QGS. The CDR3 loop is CALGDPSLPTSRVYTDKLIF. In DNA, the CDR3 is TGTGCTCTTGGGGATCCGAGCCTTCCTACGAGTCGCGTGTACACCGATAAACTCATCTTT.

The V gene is TRDV1, the J gene TRDJ1; 9 bases agree with TRDD2. The germline gives CDR1 TSWWSYY, CDR2 QGS. The J segment lost 0 bases and the V segment lost 0 bases, leaving 17 bases of the junction unmatched. The CDR3 is 21 residues long. CDR3 amino acids: CALGELRPSYPRGPYTDKLIF. The CDR3 bases are TGTGCTCTTGGGGAACTTCGGCCTTCCTACCCCCGGGGGCCTTACACCGATAAACTCATCTTT.

This sequence joins TRDV1 and TRDJ1; possibly TRDD3 for D (5 bases). CDR3 length: 23 residues. Trimming pared 0 bases from V and 10 bases from J, leaving 42 bases between. Germline CDR1 TSWWSYY, CDR2 QGS. The CDR3 loop reads CALGELRQSPNHRVTIITGRLIF. The CDR3 DNA reads as TGTGCTCTTGGGGAACTACGGCAGTCTCCCAACCATCGAGTCACTATAATTACTGGAAGACTCATCTTT.

The rearrangement joins TRDV1 to TRDJ1, with TRDD3 identical over 9 bases. Germline trimming cut 2 bases from V and 1 base from J; bases unmatched to any gene: 26. The CDR3 extends over 23 amino acids. The germline V gene has CDR1 TSWWSYY and CDR2 QGS. The CDR3 is CALGEIHSYGLRGIPPTTDKLIF. CDR3 coding DNA: TGTGCTCTTGGGGAAATTCATTCCTACGGACTCCGGGGGATACCGCCAACCACCGATAAACTCATCTTT.

The chain couples TRDV1 to TRDJ1; 9 bases are a match to TRDD3. Trimming removed 1 base from V and 0 bases from J; junction bases left unmatched: 24. CDR3 length equals 23 residues. Germline V lookup: CDR1 TSWWSYY, CDR2 QGS. The CDR3 protein is CALGEPRSPYWGTPLPHTDKLIF. CDR3 sequence (DNA): TGTGCTCTTGGGGAACCTCGATCCCCGTACTGGGGGACACCCTTACCTCACACCGATAAACTCATCTTT.

This clone was counted a single time. The chain employs TRDV1 and TRDJ1; weak D call: TRDD3 (7 bases). V lost 6 bases and J lost 1, with 36 bases in between. This CDR3 spans 22 amino acids. The germline V gene encodes CDR1 TSWWSYY and CDR2 QGS. CDR3 protein: CALGGRPSAQLLGINLTDKLIF. The CDR3 nucleotides are TGTGCTCTTGGAGGAAGACCTTCCGCCCAATTACTGGGGATAAACCTCACCGATAAACTCATCTTT.

The rearrangement joins TRDV1 to TRDJ2; 8 nucleotides agree with TRDD3. Germline V lookup: CDR1 TSWWSYY, CDR2 QGS. This CDR3 is 23 amino acids long. V shed 3 bases and J 6 bases; nucleotides not matched to a gene: 30. Here the CDR3 reads CALGEAFPAFPPLLGAPSAQLFF. CDR3 in DNA: TGTGCTCTTGGGGAGGCTTTTCCTGCCTTCCCCCCCTTACTGGGGGCCCCCTCAGCACAACTCTTCTTT.

This clone has just one count. The chain employs TRDV1 and TRDJ1; 8 bases agree with TRDD3. The CDR3 has 20 amino acids. The V and J ends lost 10 bases and 2 bases, in that order; junction bases with no gene match: 27. Germline lookup yields CDR1 TSWWSYY and CDR2 QGS. The CDR3 DNA reads TGTGCTCAAACGGGGCCTCCTTTCGGGGTGGGGGATCGTGTTACCGATAAACTCATCTTT. Protein: CAQTGPPFGVGDRVTDKLIF.

V gene TRDV1 combines with J gene TRDJ4; D perhaps matches TRDD2 (6 bases). The germline CDR1 and CDR2 sequences are TSWWSYY and QGS. Between the trimmed V and J ends, which lost 1 base and 0 bases, there was a span of 36 bases. The length of the CDR3 is 23 residues. CDR3 protein: CALGEQDILLRKGFSLTPRPLIF. CDR3 nucleotides: TGTGCTCTTGGGGAACAAGATATCCTCCTACGAAAGGGATTCTCCCTTACTCCCAGACCCCTGATCTTT.

V gene TRDV1 combines with J gene TRDJ1, with 7 bases identical to TRDD3. Germline CDR1 reads TSWWSYY; CDR2 reads QGS. V lost 2 bases, J lost 1 base, and 10 bases stayed unmatched. This CDR3 has 17 residues. The CDR3 loop is CALGEIRGWGATDKLIF. CDR3 nucleotides: TGTGCTCTTGGGGAAATTCGCGGCTGGGGGGCCACCGATAAACTCATCTTT.

This chain uses TRDV1 with TRDJ1; D is ambiguous. Trimming pared 4 bases from V and 1 base from J, leaving 10 bases between. CDR3 length: 14 amino acids. Germline V gives CDR1 TSWWSYY, CDR2 QGS. CDR3 sequence: CALGGPRGTDKLIF. The CDR3 DNA reads as TGTGCTCTTGGGGGACCTCGTGGCACCGATAAACTCATCTTT.